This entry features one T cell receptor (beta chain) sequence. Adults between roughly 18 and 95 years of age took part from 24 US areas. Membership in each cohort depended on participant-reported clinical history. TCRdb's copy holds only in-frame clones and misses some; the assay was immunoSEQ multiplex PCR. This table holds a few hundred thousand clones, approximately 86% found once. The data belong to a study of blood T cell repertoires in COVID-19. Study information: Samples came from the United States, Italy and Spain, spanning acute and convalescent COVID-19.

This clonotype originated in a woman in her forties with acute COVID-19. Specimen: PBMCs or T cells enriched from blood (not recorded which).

The CDR3 bases are TGTGCCAGTAGTACAGGGGGTCATCAGCCCCAGCATTTT. It specifies CASSTGGHQPQHF. The rearrangement links TRBV19 to TRBJ1-5; 7 bases fit TRBD1. Looked up from germline, CDR1 is LNHDA and CDR2 is SQIVND (reference sequence). The CDR3 has 13 amino acids. V lost 4 bases and J lost 5; bases outside the gene matches: 2.